This is a list of T cell receptor beta chains from one sample in a study of T-cell memory formation after mild COVID-19. TCRdb reanalysed the 5' RACE reads using MiXCR and keeps one entry per CDR3 protein. The sample carries hundreds of thousands of distinct CDR3 sequences, 18% recorded once. The material sequenced was PBMCs or a T cell subset sorted from them (not recorded which). The receptors stem from an adult woman who had mild COVID-19 (a few samples of this study predate the infection). Cell type and time point are not known. The CDR3 runs from the conserved cysteine through the conserved F or W.

>TRBJ2-1|TRBV7-6
CASSLRTSGNYDNEQFF
>TRBJ1-2|TRBV9
CASSLSRGTDGYTF
>TRBJ2-7|TRBV7-2
CASARGTFYEQYF
>TRBJ2-2|TRBV7-9
CASSPRGAAGVRTGELFF
>TRBJ2-1|TRBV7-3
CASSSSVGEQFF
>TRBJ2-7|TRBV5-5
CASSFDRGAEQYF
>TRBJ1-4|TRBV6-2/TRBV6-3
CASKRIPTNEKLFF
>TRBJ1-1|TRBV2
CASTTTGMNTEAFF
>TRBJ2-7|TRBV14
CASSQVQGGYEQYF
>TRBJ2-7|TRBV4-2
CASSQTGTSGRYGSYEQYF
>TRBJ2-7|TRBV7-2
CASSFGGIYEQYF
>TRBJ2-7|TRBV24-1
CATSDLSGKEQYF
>TRBJ2-1|TRBV6-5
CASSPYFGQGQSNEQFF
>TRBJ1-2|TRBV6-5
CASSYPGRAGYTF